Sequencing of this T cell receptor beta chain was carried out in a study of T cell repertoires in ileal Crohn's disease. Whole-study results and caveats: Every patient over 26.8% clonality showed endoscopic recurrence.

Libraries were prepared by immunoSEQ multiplex PCR; TCRdb keeps only in-frame clonotypes and omits some of them. The sample holds 2,000 to 2,500 clones, around 74% seen once. CDR1 is MNHNS, CDR2 SASEGT, per germline. Trimming at V came to 8 bases and at J to 11 bases, leaving 10 bases not matched to a gene. This CDR3 is 13 amino acids long. Lamina propria lymphocytes from surgical specimens were isolated on a density gradient before sorting. As concerns this clone: Antigen unknown.

The chain joins TRBV6-1 to TRBJ1-1, with 11 bases lining up with TRBD1. The sample was CD8+ T cells from ileum. This TCR derives from an adult with Crohn's disease. Some clones in this sample may be carry-over from other donors' samples. As DNA, the CDR3 is TGTGCCAGCCGCGAAGGACAGGGGGCCGGGGCTTTCTTT. It translates to CASREGQGAGAFF.